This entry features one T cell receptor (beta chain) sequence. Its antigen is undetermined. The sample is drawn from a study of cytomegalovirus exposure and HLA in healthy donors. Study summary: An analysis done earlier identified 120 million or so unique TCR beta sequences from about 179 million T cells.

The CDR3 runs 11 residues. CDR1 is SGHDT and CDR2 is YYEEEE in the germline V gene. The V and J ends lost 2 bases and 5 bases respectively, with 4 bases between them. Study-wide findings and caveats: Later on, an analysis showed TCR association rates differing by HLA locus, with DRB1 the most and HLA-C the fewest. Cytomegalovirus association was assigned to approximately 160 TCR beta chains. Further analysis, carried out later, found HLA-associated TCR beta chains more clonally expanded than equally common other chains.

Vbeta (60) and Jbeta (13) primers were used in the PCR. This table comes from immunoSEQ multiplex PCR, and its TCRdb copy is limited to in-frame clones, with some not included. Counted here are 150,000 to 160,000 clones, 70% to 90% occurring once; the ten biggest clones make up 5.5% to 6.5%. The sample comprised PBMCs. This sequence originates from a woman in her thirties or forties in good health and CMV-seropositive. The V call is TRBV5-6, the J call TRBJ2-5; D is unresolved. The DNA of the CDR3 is TGTGCCAGCAGCTTCGGGGAGACCCAGTACTTC. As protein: CASSFGETQYF. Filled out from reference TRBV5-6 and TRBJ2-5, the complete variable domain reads DAGVTQSPTHLIKTRGQQVTLRCSPKSGHDTVSWYQQALGQGPQFIFQYYEEEERQRGNFPDRFSGHQFPNYSSELNVNALLLGDSALYLCASSFGETQYFGPGTRLLVL.